A single sample gave rise to the 15 T cell receptor beta chains below, sequenced in a study of shared clonotypes between healthy human individuals. Measured with immunoSEQ multiplex PCR; TCRdb has only the in-frame clones, and not every one. Counted here are about 1 million clones, under 80% occurring once; the ten biggest clones make up around 1.5%. The sample consisted of memory CD4+ T cells sorted from blood. As for subset: CD45RA-negative fraction. The receptors derive from a young man in good health.

As concerns this clone: Other DNA sequences in this specimen translate into the identical CDR3. The rearrangement uses TRBV30 and TRBJ2-7, with a possible D match to TRBD2 (5 bases). This CDR3 region has 12 residues. CDR1 GTSNPN and CDR2 SVGIG come from the germline V gene (reference sequence). V was shortened by 0 bases and J by 6 bases, with 9 bases between the two germline ends. The CDR3 DNA follows: TGTGCCTGGAGTGTACGGGCGGGCGAGCAGTACTTC. This codes for CAWSVRAGEQYF. Variable domain in full (rest from reference TRBV30 and TRBJ2-7): SQTIHQWPATLVQPVGSPLSLECTVEGTSNPNLYWYRQAAGRGLQLLFYSVGIGQISSEVPQNLSASRPQDRQFILSSKKLLLSDSGFYLCAWSVRAGEQYFGPGTRLTVT.

The chain links TRBV6-5 to TRBJ2-7; no clear D. Germline V gene lookup returns CDR1 MNHEY and CDR2 SVGAGI. The length of the CDR3 is 14 residues. Trimming stripped 6 bases from V and 2 bases from J, with 14 bases between. The CDR3 spells CASRLWTHPYEQYF. CDR3 bases: TGTGCCAGCAGATTGTGGACGCACCCCTACGAGCAGTACTTC.

V and J are TRBV19 and TRBJ1-2; D remains ambiguous. CDR3 length equals 15 residues. Germline CDR1 LNHDA, CDR2 SQIVND (reference sequence). Trimming removed 4 bases from V and 7 bases from J, with 19 bases in between. Here the CDR3 DNA reads TGTGCCAGTAGTAGACCCGGCGCCGGGCGTACTGGCTACACCTTC. This encodes CASSRPGAGRTGYTF.

This clone showed up just a few times. This chain joins TRBV30 and TRBJ2-7; tentatively, D is TRBD1 (6 bases). CDR1 and CDR2 (germline): GTSNPN, SVGIG (reference sequence). V dropped 0 bases and J dropped 5 bases, with 8 bases sitting between them. This CDR3 region has 12 residues. CDR3 loop: CAWSVHRDEQYF. CDR3 DNA: TGTGCCTGGAGTGTACACAGGGACGAGCAGTACTTC.

This clone was seen just once. V is TRBV5-1 and J is TRBJ2-1; D gene ambiguous. The CDR3 contains 15 residues. The germline V gene encodes CDR1 SGHRS and CDR2 YFSETQ. Trimming shortened V by 4 bases and J by 0 bases, and 11 bases separated the two germline ends. The CDR3 protein is CASSPDPGSYNEQFF. Written as DNA, the CDR3 is TGCGCCAGCAGCCCGGACCCTGGCTCCTACAATGAGCAGTTCTTC.

This clone was seen only a few times. The genes are TRBV20-1 and TRBJ2-3; unclear D gene. V lost 3 bases to trimming and J lost 5 bases, with 6 bases between them. The CDR3 has 11 residues. In germline, CDR1 is DFQATT, CDR2 SNEGSKA (reference sequence). In nucleotides, the CDR3 is TGCAGTGCTAGGGATAAAGATACGCAGTATTTT. It codes for CSARDKDTQYF.

This clone was detected once. The chain combines TRBV5-4 with TRBJ2-1; D remains ambiguous. The CDR3 totals 16 residues. The germline gives CDR1 SGHNT, CDR2 YYREEE (reference sequence). The V and J ends lost 4 bases and 3 bases respectively, with 17 bases between them. The CDR3, as DNA: TGTGCCAGCAGCCTTTCCTTAGGGTCGGGCTACAATGAGCAGTTCTTC. It yields the protein CASSLSLGSGYNEQFF.

This chain joins TRBV19 and TRBJ1-5; D not resolved. V was clipped by 3 bases and J by 7 bases, with 10 bases between them. The CDR3 totals 13 residues. CDR1 is LNHDA, CDR2 SQIVND, per germline (reference sequence). CDR3 sequence: CASSIEVRQPQHF. For the CDR3, the DNA is TGTGCCAGTAGTATTGAGGTCAGGCAGCCCCAGCATTTT.

For this clone: An end of the junction does not agree with germline; a read error may underlie this. This chain joins TRBV5-1 and TRBJ2-1; 11 bases agree with TRBD2. The length of the CDR3 is 15 residues. Per germline, CDR1 SGHRS and CDR2 YFSETQ. CDR3 amino acids: CTSSLPGLADNEQFF. CDR3 bases: TGCACCAGCAGCCTACCGGGACTAGCGGACAATGAGCAGTTCTTC. Looking up the rest from reference TRBV5-1 and TRBJ2-1 gives the full variable domain: KAGVTQTPRYLIKTRGQQVTLSCSPISGHRSVSWYQQTPGQGLQFLFEYFSETQRNKGNFPGRFSGRQFSNSRSEMNVSTLELGDSALYLCTSSLPGLADNEQFFGPGTRLTVL.

The rearrangement uses TRBV19 and TRBJ1-6; possibly TRBD1 for D (5 bases). The CDR3 consists of 13 residues. With 4 bases removed from V and 10 bases from J, the gap between germline ends came to 11 bases. Per the germline V gene, CDR1 is LNHDA and CDR2 is SQIVND (reference sequence). The DNA of the CDR3 is TGTGCCAGTAGTACAGGGATCCAATCACCCCTCCACTTT. It translates to CASSTGIQSPLHF.

The V and J genes are TRBV7-2 and TRBJ2-5, with D tentatively TRBD1 (5 bases). V was trimmed by 3 bases and J by 4 bases, leaving 12 bases between them. This CDR3 region has 14 residues. The germline V gene has CDR1 SGHTA and CDR2 FQGNSA. Here the CDR3 DNA reads TGTGCCAGCAGCTTTACCAGGGCCGGAGAGACCCAGTACTTC. The encoded protein is CASSFTRAGETQYF.

This sequence joins TRBV5-5 and TRBJ1-1; D ambiguous. Trimming cost V 4 bases and J 1 base, with 14 bases left between them. Germline lookup yields CDR1 SGHKS and CDR2 YYEKEE (reference sequence). The CDR3 runs to 15 residues. The CDR3 protein is CASSPVVRGNTEAFF. The CDR3 DNA reads TGTGCCAGCAGCCCCGTCGTCCGGGGGAACACTGAAGCTTTCTTT.

The chain recombines TRBV10-3 with TRBJ1-1; D perhaps matches TRBD1 (5 bases). The CDR3 totals 12 residues. Per germline, CDR1 ENHRY and CDR2 SYGVKD. Trimming took 11 bases from V and 1 from J, leaving 11 bases between them. The CDR3 sequence: CAVEGQNTEAFF. In nucleotides, the CDR3 is TGTGCCGTAGAAGGACAGAACACTGAAGCTTTCTTT.

The CDR3 region has the DNA TGTGCCAGCAGTTTACAGAAAGGGTATAGCAATCAGCCCCAGCATTTT. It codes for CASSLQKGYSNQPQHF. The chain is built from TRBV28 and TRBJ1-5; D unresolved. This CDR3 region has 16 residues. V was cut by 2 bases and J by 0 bases, with 11 bases left in between. The germline V gene encodes CDR1 MDHEN and CDR2 SYDVKM.

The chain links TRBV7-9 to TRBJ1-1; a weak D match, TRBD1 (6 bases). V lost 3 bases and J lost 5, with 16 bases in between. The CDR3 is 15 residues long. Germline lookup yields CDR1 SEHNR and CDR2 FQNEAQ (reference sequence). The CDR3 DNA follows: TGTGCCAGCAGCTTTCCTCAGGGGCGACGAACTGAAGCTTTCTTT. The encoded protein is CASSFPQGRRTEAFF.